This TCR beta chain appears in the sequencing data of a study of T-cell memory formation after mild COVID-19. About the study: TCR clusters were mostly donor specific. Study-wide points: From day 15 to 85, contracting clones were balanced between CD4 and CD8, whereas later expanders leaned toward CD4+.

V gave up 2 bases and J gave up 0 bases, with 17 bases separating them. Per the germline V gene, CDR1 is MNHEY and CDR2 is SVGEGT. There are 18 residues in the CDR3. TCRdb reprocessed the 5' RACE reads with MiXCR, giving one entry per CDR3 protein. The table has 540,000 or so distinct CDR3 sequences, about a fifth seen once; the top ten hold approximately 12%. This clonotype occurred a few times. Its antigen is not identified. Sequencing used PBMCs or a T cell subset sorted from them (not recorded which). The rearrangement uses TRBV6-2 or TRBV6-3 and TRBJ1-5; TRBD1 is a possible D gene (6 bases). The clonotype was recovered from an adult woman who had mild COVID-19 (a few samples of this study predate the infection). Cell type and time point are not known. CDR3 protein: CASSYPTNRDYSNQPQHF. CDR3 in DNA: TGTGCCAGCAGTTACCCCACCAACAGGGATTATAGCAATCAGCCCCAGCATTTT.